Listed below are T cell receptor beta chains from one sample, sequenced in a study of cytomegalovirus exposure and HLA in healthy donors. Method: immunoSEQ multiplex PCR; TCRdb's copy keeps in-frame clones and lacks some. This table holds more than 150,000 clones, roughly 73% found once. Material for sequencing was PBMCs. The receptors were sampled from a woman aged 40 to 50 in good health and CMV-seropositive. Both conserved end residues are part of each CDR3. A D gene is named only where the DNA matches it firmly. For some rows the clone size is stated as once, few or many, or as a class when expanded; others skip it.

v_call: TRBV29-1; clone_size: NA; d_call: NA; j_call: TRBJ2-1; cdr3_aa: CSVEGRGSYNEQFF; cdr3_nt: TGCAGCGTTGAAGGCAGGGGATCGTACAATGAGCAGTTCTTC
v_call: TRBV29-1; clone_size: NA; d_call: NA; j_call: TRBJ1-2; cdr3_aa: CSVEEGLGGGGRTF; cdr3_nt: TGCAGCGTTGAAGAGGGTCTTGGGGGAGGCGGGAGGACCTTC
v_call: TRBV29-1; clone_size: NA; d_call: NA; j_call: TRBJ2-1; cdr3_aa: CSVGQGNEQFF; cdr3_nt: TGCAGCGTTGGCCAGGGGAATGAGCAGTTCTTC
v_call: TRBV7-9; clone_size: NA; d_call: TRBD1; j_call: TRBJ2-2; cdr3_aa: CSSSRFGTGVSGELFF; cdr3_nt: TGTTCCAGCAGCCGTTTCGGGACAGGGGTGTCTGGGGAGCTGTTTTTT
v_call: TRBV6-1; clone_size: NA; d_call: NA; j_call: TRBJ2-1; cdr3_aa: CASSESGPANEQFF; cdr3_nt: TGTGCCAGCAGTGAAAGCGGTCCGGCCAATGAGCAGTTCTTC
v_call: TRBV7-9; clone_size: few; d_call: NA; j_call: TRBJ1-2; cdr3_aa: CASSLSAASYGYTF; cdr3_nt: TGTGCCAGCAGCTTATCCGCGGCTTCCTATGGCTACACCTTC
v_call: TRBV7-2; clone_size: NA; d_call: NA; j_call: TRBJ2-1; cdr3_aa: CASSPYGDSLNEQFF; cdr3_nt: TGTGCCAGCAGCCCCTACGGGGACTCCCTAAATGAGCAGTTCTTC
v_call: TRBV29-1; clone_size: NA; d_call: NA; j_call: TRBJ1-5; cdr3_aa: CSVGQEDNQPQHF; cdr3_nt: TGCAGCGTTGGTCAGGAAGACAATCAGCCCCAGCATTTT
v_call: TRBV10-2; clone_size: NA; d_call: NA; j_call: TRBJ2-1; cdr3_aa: CASKASTGKNEQFF; cdr3_nt: TGCGCCAGCAAGGCGTCAACGGGAAAAAATGAGCAGTTCTTC
v_call: TRBV11-2; clone_size: few; d_call: NA; j_call: TRBJ2-3; cdr3_aa: CASSFSGSEGDTQYF; cdr3_nt: TGTGCCAGCAGCTTTAGCGGCTCGGAGGGGGATACGCAGTATTTT
v_call: TRBV5-1; clone_size: NA; d_call: TRBD1; j_call: TRBJ2-5; cdr3_aa: CASSNRDRGTETQYF; cdr3_nt: TGCGCCAGCAGCAACCGGGACAGGGGGACAGAGACCCAGTACTTC
v_call: TRBV7-8; clone_size: NA; d_call: TRBD1; j_call: TRBJ2-5; cdr3_aa: CASSLWDRSLQETQYF; cdr3_nt: TGTGCCAGCAGCCTGTGGGACAGGAGCCTCCAAGAGACCCAGTACTTC
v_call: TRBV30; clone_size: NA; d_call: NA; j_call: TRBJ1-5; cdr3_aa: CAWSADSNQPQHF; cdr3_nt: TGTGCCTGGAGTGCCGACAGTAATCAGCCCCAGCATTTT
v_call: TRBV19; clone_size: NA; d_call: TRBD1; j_call: TRBJ1-1; cdr3_aa: CASSTGTGAMNTEAFF; cdr3_nt: TGTGCCAGTAGTACCGGGACAGGGGCGATGAACACTGAAGCTTTCTTT
v_call: TRBV11-2; clone_size: NA; d_call: NA; j_call: TRBJ2-2; cdr3_aa: CASSLGGIYGELFF; cdr3_nt: TGTGCCAGCAGCTTAGGAGGAATTTACGGGGAGCTGTTTTTT
v_call: TRBV11-2; clone_size: NA; d_call: TRBD1; j_call: TRBJ2-7; cdr3_aa: CASSLDLADRGEQYF; cdr3_nt: TGTGCCAGCAGCTTAGATCTAGCGGACAGGGGCGAGCAGTACTTC
v_call: TRBV6-1; clone_size: NA; d_call: NA; j_call: TRBJ1-6; cdr3_aa: CASNLRLTQDSPLHF; cdr3_nt: TGTGCCAGCAATCTCAGACTAACCCAGGATTCACCCCTCCACTTT
v_call: TRBV10-3; clone_size: once; d_call: NA; j_call: TRBJ1-5; cdr3_aa: CAISDSESGPQPQHF; cdr3_nt: TGTGCCATCAGTGATAGTGAAAGCGGTCCTCAGCCCCAGCATTTT
v_call: TRBV6-6; clone_size: few; d_call: TRBD2; j_call: TRBJ2-1; cdr3_aa: CASSYLAGSANEQFF; cdr3_nt: TGTGCCAGCAGTTATTTAGCGGGAAGCGCCAATGAGCAGTTCTTC
v_call: TRBV5-1; clone_size: NA; d_call: NA; j_call: TRBJ2-2; cdr3_aa: CASSLVTGSSGELFF; cdr3_nt: TGCGCCAGCAGCTTGGTTACAGGATCATCCGGGGAGCTGTTTTTT
v_call: TRBV11-2; clone_size: NA; d_call: NA; j_call: TRBJ1-1; cdr3_aa: CASSLDSGGRAFF; cdr3_nt: TGTGCCAGCAGCTTAGATAGCGGGGGTCGGGCTTTCTTT
v_call: TRBV21-1; clone_size: NA; d_call: NA; j_call: TRBJ1-3; cdr3_aa: CASSSRNRVGQSNSGNTIYF; cdr3_nt: TGTGCCAGCAGCTCTAGAAATCGGGTTGGACAGTCCAACTCTGGAAACACCATATATTTT
v_call: TRBV5-1; clone_size: NA; d_call: NA; j_call: TRBJ2-3; cdr3_aa: CASSQGRQGTDTQYF; cdr3_nt: TGCGCCAGCAGCCAAGGCCGACAGGGCACAGATACGCAGTATTTT
v_call: TRBV5-4; clone_size: NA; d_call: NA; j_call: TRBJ2-5; cdr3_aa: CASSLIGDRETQYF; cdr3_nt: TGTGCCAGCAGCTTGATCGGGGATCGGGAGACCCAGTACTTC
v_call: TRBV19; clone_size: NA; d_call: NA; j_call: TRBJ2-3; cdr3_aa: CASSMREADTQYF; cdr3_nt: TGTGCCAGTAGTATGCGGGAAGCAGATACGCAGTATTTT
v_call: TRBV18; clone_size: NA; d_call: NA; j_call: TRBJ2-1; cdr3_aa: CASSPGTGRPYNEQFF; cdr3_nt: TGTGCCAGCTCACCAGGAACGGGAAGACCGTACAATGAGCAGTTCTTC
v_call: TRBV28; clone_size: few; d_call: TRBD1; j_call: TRBJ1-1; cdr3_aa: CASKRQGSTEAFF; cdr3_nt: TGTGCCAGCAAAAGACAGGGGAGCACTGAAGCTTTCTTT
v_call: TRBV6-5; clone_size: NA; d_call: NA; j_call: TRBJ2-1; cdr3_aa: CASSGWASHNEQFF; cdr3_nt: TGTGCCAGCTCCGGATGGGCTAGCCACAATGAGCAGTTCTTC
v_call: TRBV19; clone_size: NA; d_call: TRBD2; j_call: TRBJ2-3; cdr3_aa: CASRRTSGRDRVTDTQYF; cdr3_nt: TGTGCCAGTAGGCGGACTAGCGGGAGAGATAGGGTCACAGATACGCAGTATTTT
v_call: TRBV7-2; clone_size: NA; d_call: NA; j_call: TRBJ2-1; cdr3_aa: CASSPGHSYNEQFF; cdr3_nt: TGTGCCAGCAGCCCGGGACACTCCTACAATGAGCAGTTCTTC
v_call: TRBV14; clone_size: few; d_call: NA; j_call: TRBJ2-7; cdr3_aa: CASSQELAGAGQQYF; cdr3_nt: TGTGCCAGCAGCCAAGAACTGGCAGGGGCAGGTCAGCAGTACTTC
v_call: TRBV28; clone_size: NA; d_call: NA; j_call: TRBJ1-5; cdr3_aa: CATRARGLSGNQPQHF; cdr3_nt: TGTGCCACCAGAGCGCGGGGGCTGTCTGGGAATCAGCCCCAGCATTTT
v_call: TRBV28; clone_size: NA; d_call: TRBD1; j_call: TRBJ1-1; cdr3_aa: CASSSSQGWTEAFF; cdr3_nt: TGTGCCAGCAGTTCCTCACAGGGGTGGACTGAAGCTTTCTTT
v_call: TRBV28; clone_size: NA; d_call: NA; j_call: TRBJ2-2; cdr3_aa: CASRRTGELFF; cdr3_nt: TGTGCCAGCCGCCGGACCGGGGAGCTGTTTTTT
v_call: TRBV28; clone_size: NA; d_call: NA; j_call: TRBJ2-7; cdr3_aa: CASRSFSGPYEQYF; cdr3_nt: TGTGCCAGCAGATCCTTCAGCGGCCCCTACGAGCAGTACTTC
v_call: TRBV7-2; clone_size: NA; d_call: TRBD2; j_call: TRBJ2-3; cdr3_aa: CASSLGLAGEIDTQYF; cdr3_nt: TGTGCCAGCAGCTTAGGACTAGCGGGAGAGATAGATACGCAGTATTTT
v_call: TRBV7-3; clone_size: NA; d_call: TRBD2; j_call: TRBJ2-1; cdr3_aa: CASSSSIAGTHNEQFF; cdr3_nt: TGTGCCAGCAGCTCCTCTATAGCGGGAACCCACAATGAGCAGTTCTTC
v_call: TRBV7-3; clone_size: NA; d_call: NA; j_call: TRBJ2-1; cdr3_aa: CASSQTGAAEQFF; cdr3_nt: TGTGCCAGCAGCCAAACGGGAGCGGCTGAGCAGTTCTTC
v_call: TRBV28; clone_size: NA; d_call: NA; j_call: TRBJ2-7; cdr3_aa: CASSSKSRDLGEQYF; cdr3_nt: TGTGCCAGCAGTTCTAAGTCCCGGGATCTTGGCGAGCAGTACTTC
v_call: TRBV7-2; clone_size: NA; d_call: NA; j_call: TRBJ2-3; cdr3_aa: CASTPLRADTQYF; cdr3_nt: TGTGCCAGCACCCCATTGAGGGCAGATACACAGTATTTT
v_call: TRBV5-1; clone_size: NA; d_call: TRBD2; j_call: TRBJ2-3; cdr3_aa: CASSLVGGGAGRTDTQYF; cdr3_nt: TGCGCCAGCAGCTTGGTGGGAGGCGGAGCGGGGCGCACAGATACGCAGTATTTT
v_call: TRBV2; clone_size: NA; d_call: TRBD1; j_call: TRBJ1-1; cdr3_aa: CASSERDSGSMNTEAFF; cdr3_nt: TGTGCCAGCAGTGAACGGGACAGTGGCTCCATGAACACTGAAGCTTTCTTT
v_call: TRBV21-1; clone_size: NA; d_call: NA; j_call: TRBJ2-7; cdr3_aa: CASSGEGRIFSYEQYF; cdr3_nt: TGTGCCAGCAGCGGAGAGGGCAGGATCTTCTCCTACGAGCAGTACTTC
v_call: TRBV28; clone_size: NA; d_call: NA; j_call: TRBJ2-7; cdr3_aa: CASQDSSYEQYF; cdr3_nt: TGTGCCAGTCAAGACAGCTCCTACGAGCAGTACTTC
v_call: TRBV28; clone_size: NA; d_call: TRBD1; j_call: TRBJ1-1; cdr3_aa: CGCNSRQGRAFF; cdr3_nt: TGTGGATGTAATTCCCGACAGGGCAGAGCTTTCTTT
v_call: TRBV9; clone_size: NA; d_call: TRBD1; j_call: TRBJ1-2; cdr3_aa: CASSESPRQGADGYTF; cdr3_nt: TGTGCCAGCAGCGAGTCCCCTAGACAGGGGGCAGATGGCTACACCTTC
v_call: TRBV7-2; clone_size: NA; d_call: TRBD2; j_call: TRBJ2-1; cdr3_aa: CASSLGPAGSGNEQFF; cdr3_nt: TGTGCCAGCAGCTTAGGTCCAGCGGGGAGCGGCAATGAGCAGTTCTTC
v_call: TRBV14; clone_size: NA; d_call: TRBD1; j_call: TRBJ2-1; cdr3_aa: CASSQEGGAKSNEQFF; cdr3_nt: TGTGCCAGCAGCCAAGAAGGGGGCGCGAAGAGCAATGAGCAGTTCTTC
v_call: TRBV11-3; clone_size: NA; d_call: TRBD2; j_call: TRBJ2-5; cdr3_aa: CASSLSGRAAETQYF; cdr3_nt: TGTGCCAGCAGCTTAAGCGGGAGGGCCGCTGAGACCCAGTACTTC
v_call: TRBV27; clone_size: NA; d_call: NA; j_call: TRBJ2-3; cdr3_aa: CASSLDYRGADTQYF; cdr3_nt: TGTGCCAGCAGTTTGGACTATAGAGGCGCAGATACGCAGTATTTT
v_call: TRBV2; clone_size: NA; d_call: NA; j_call: TRBJ1-4; cdr3_aa: CASSSSGGAINEKLFF; cdr3_nt: TGTGCCAGCAGCTCAAGCGGGGGGGCGATTAATGAAAAACTGTTTTTT
v_call: TRBV7-2; clone_size: NA; d_call: NA; j_call: TRBJ1-1; cdr3_aa: CASSSWTSRLNTEAFF; cdr3_nt: TGTGCCAGCAGCTCTTGGACATCCAGACTGAACACTGAAGCTTTCTTT
v_call: TRBV19; clone_size: NA; d_call: TRBD1; j_call: TRBJ2-1; cdr3_aa: CASSTRRDRGLDEQFF; cdr3_nt: TGTGCCAGTAGTACGCGCCGGGACAGGGGGCTCGATGAGCAGTTCTTC
v_call: TRBV18; clone_size: NA; d_call: NA; j_call: TRBJ1-4; cdr3_aa: CASLPFEATNEKLFF; cdr3_nt: TGTGCCAGCTTACCCTTTGAGGCCACTAATGAAAAACTGTTTTTT
v_call: TRBV7-2; clone_size: NA; d_call: TRBD1; j_call: TRBJ2-7; cdr3_aa: CASSFRQGAYEQYF; cdr3_nt: TGTGCCAGCAGCTTTAGGCAGGGGGCCTACGAGCAGTACTTC
v_call: TRBV29-1; clone_size: NA; d_call: TRBD1; j_call: TRBJ1-1; cdr3_aa: CSAPPPGGTEAFF; cdr3_nt: TGCAGCGCCCCCCCTCCAGGGGGCACTGAAGCTTTCTTT
v_call: TRBV9; clone_size: NA; d_call: TRBD2; j_call: TRBJ2-1; cdr3_aa: CASRSSGSSYNEQFF; cdr3_nt: TGTGCCAGCAGGTCAAGCGGGAGTTCCTACAATGAGCAGTTCTTC
v_call: TRBV2; clone_size: few; d_call: TRBD1; j_call: TRBJ2-7; cdr3_aa: CASSGTGGYEQYF; cdr3_nt: TGTGCCAGCAGTGGGACAGGGGGCTACGAGCAGTACTTC